This section outlines one T cell receptor beta chain sequence together with its context. Assay used: immunoSEQ multiplex PCR; TCRdb lists only in-frame clones, some missing. The sample shows about 66,000 clones, 80% to 85% of them seen only once. This sample is drawn from a study of OX40 agonist ivuxolimab in advanced cancers. In germline, CDR1 is SGHDT, CDR2 YYEEEE. The V end lost 1 base, the J end lost 5 bases, and 12 bases lay between the germline ends. CDR3 length equals 14 residues. The sequence was obtained from an adult with an advanced solid tumor such as melanoma, head and neck, liver or kidney cancer. This chain joins TRBV5-6 and TRBJ2-5; a weak D match, TRBD2 (5 bases). The sequencing used CD4+ or CD8+ T cells sorted from blood, collected in a trial of the OX40 agonist ivuxolimab. The CDR3 region has the DNA TGTGCCAGCAGCTTGTCTGGGAGCGCTGAGACCCAGTACTTC. Protein: CASSLSGSAETQYF. Together with reference TRBV5-6 and TRBJ2-5, the CDR3 gives the full variable domain: DAGVTQSPTHLIKTRGQQVTLRCSPKSGHDTVSWYQQALGQGPQFIFQYYEEEERQRGNFPDRFSGHQFPNYSSELNVNALLLGDSALYLCASSLSGSAETQYFGPGTRLLVL.